This T cell receptor beta chain originates from a study of CD8 T cells in ankylosing spondylitis. Study-level findings and limits: For ankylosing spondylitis blood, a TCR beta motif of several highly homologous variants appeared characteristic. Matched synovial fluid from ankylosing spondylitis patients was reported to be enriched for disease-linked clones.

The germline V gene has CDR1 SEHNR and CDR2 FQNEAQ (reference sequence). There are 15 residues in the CDR3. V shed 4 bases, J shed 7 bases, and the junction held 6 bases outside the gene matches. TCRdb re-called the 5' RACE reads with MiXCR, one entry per CDR3 protein. This table has approximately 88,000 distinct CDR3 sequences, about 9% appearing once. Concerning this clonotype itself: The antigen is undetermined.

This chain joins TRBV7-9 and TRBJ1-6; 8 bases agree with TRBD1. What was sequenced was blood, either unsorted or a sorted T cell fraction (not recorded which). The receptor comes from a male donor with ankylosing spondylitis or in good health (not recorded which). CDR3 coding DNA: TGTGCCAGCAGCTCAGGACAGGGCTTCAATTCACCCCTCCACTTT. This codes for CASSSGQGFNSPLHF.